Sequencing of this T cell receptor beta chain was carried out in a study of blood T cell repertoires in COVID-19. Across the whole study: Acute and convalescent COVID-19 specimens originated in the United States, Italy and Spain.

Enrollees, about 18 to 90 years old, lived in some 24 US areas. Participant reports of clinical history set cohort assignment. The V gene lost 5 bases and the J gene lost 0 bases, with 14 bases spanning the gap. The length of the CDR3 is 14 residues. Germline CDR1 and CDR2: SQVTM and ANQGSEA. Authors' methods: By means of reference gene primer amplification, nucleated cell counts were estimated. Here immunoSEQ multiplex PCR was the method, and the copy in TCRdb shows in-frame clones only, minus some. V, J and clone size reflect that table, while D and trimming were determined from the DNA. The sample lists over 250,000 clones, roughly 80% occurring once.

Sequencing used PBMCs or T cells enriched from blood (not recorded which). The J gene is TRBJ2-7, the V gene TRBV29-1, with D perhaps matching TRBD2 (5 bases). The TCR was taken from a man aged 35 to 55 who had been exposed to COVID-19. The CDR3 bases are TGCAGCGTTTTCAGCGGCCGGGGCTCCTACGAGCAGTACTTC. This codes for CSVFSGRGSYEQYF.